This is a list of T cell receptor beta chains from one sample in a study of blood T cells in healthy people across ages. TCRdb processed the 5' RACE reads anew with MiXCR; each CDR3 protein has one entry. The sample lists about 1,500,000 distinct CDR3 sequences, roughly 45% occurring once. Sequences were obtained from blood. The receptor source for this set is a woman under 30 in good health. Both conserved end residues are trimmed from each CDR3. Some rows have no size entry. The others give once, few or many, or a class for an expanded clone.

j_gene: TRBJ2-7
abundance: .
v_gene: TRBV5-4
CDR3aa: ASSLEGGLAYNEQY

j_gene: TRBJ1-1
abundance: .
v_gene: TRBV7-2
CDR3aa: ASSSGGRRTEAF

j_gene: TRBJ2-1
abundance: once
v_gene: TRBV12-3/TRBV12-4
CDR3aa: ASSLSLAGDYNEQF

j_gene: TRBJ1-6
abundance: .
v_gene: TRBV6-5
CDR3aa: ASSYSANSALH

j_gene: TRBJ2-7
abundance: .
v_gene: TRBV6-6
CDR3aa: GAGGAYEQY

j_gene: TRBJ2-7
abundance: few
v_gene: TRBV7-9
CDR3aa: ASSQAQPGLYEQY

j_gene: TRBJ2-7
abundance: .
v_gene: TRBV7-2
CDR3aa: ASSLPLPRITGFPSYEQY

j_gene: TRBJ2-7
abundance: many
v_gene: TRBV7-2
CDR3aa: ASSLDPWYEQY

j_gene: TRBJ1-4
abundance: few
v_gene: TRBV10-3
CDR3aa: AISDGGAEKLF

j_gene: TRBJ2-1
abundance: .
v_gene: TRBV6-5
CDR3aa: ASSYSIPTSGSTYNEQF

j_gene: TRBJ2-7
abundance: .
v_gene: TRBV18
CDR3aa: ANCTGSSYEQY

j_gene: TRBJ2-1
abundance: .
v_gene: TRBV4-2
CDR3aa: ASSRGEGGIYNEQF

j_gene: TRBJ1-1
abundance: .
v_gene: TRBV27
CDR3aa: ASSFGTGPRAEAF

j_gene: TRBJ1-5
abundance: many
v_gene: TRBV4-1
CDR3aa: ATSTGGNQPQH

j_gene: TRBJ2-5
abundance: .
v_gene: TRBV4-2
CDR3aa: ASSQNRGRRSGETQY

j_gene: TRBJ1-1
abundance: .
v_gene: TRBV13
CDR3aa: ASSYRDSDLTEAF

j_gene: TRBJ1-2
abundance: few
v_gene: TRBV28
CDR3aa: ASSPGHGYGYT

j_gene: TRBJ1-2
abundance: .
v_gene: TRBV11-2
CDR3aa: ASSPIGQGNYGYT

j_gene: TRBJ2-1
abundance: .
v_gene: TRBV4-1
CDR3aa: ASSPPGLAGARGEQF

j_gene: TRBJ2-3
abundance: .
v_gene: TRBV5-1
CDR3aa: ASSLEVSGGSDTQY

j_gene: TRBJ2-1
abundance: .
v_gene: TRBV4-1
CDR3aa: ASSQELAVSYNEQF

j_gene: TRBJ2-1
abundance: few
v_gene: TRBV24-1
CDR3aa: ATSDVQGRVGEF

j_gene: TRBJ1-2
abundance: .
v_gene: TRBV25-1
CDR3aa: ASSGDIANYGYT

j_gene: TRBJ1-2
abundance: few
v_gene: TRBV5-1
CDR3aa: ASSLPGSYGYT

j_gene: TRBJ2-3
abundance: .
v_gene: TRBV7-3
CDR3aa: ASSLSRTRGADAQY

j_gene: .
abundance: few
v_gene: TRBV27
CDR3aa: ASRKGEGIYEQY

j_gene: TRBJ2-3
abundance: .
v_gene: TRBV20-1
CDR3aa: SGSGGIQGDTQY

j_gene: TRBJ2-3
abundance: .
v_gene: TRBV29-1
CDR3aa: SVEDPAGGTQY

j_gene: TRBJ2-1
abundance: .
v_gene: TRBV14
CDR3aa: ASSQERGARQF

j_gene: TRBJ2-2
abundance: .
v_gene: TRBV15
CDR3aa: ATSRDGENTGELF

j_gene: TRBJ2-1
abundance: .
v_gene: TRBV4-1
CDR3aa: ASSQEGGTSGGRPSSYNEQF

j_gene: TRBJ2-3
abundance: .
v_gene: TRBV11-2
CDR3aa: ASSSRAGPNRIREDTDTQY

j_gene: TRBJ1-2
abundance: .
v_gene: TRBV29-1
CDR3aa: SVEDYGGGYT

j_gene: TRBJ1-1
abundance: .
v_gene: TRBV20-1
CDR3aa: SAPLGGITTGEAF

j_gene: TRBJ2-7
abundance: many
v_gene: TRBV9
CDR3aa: ASSVGAAPSYEQY

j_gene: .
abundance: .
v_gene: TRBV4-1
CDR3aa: ASSHPLFWWWGGEQY